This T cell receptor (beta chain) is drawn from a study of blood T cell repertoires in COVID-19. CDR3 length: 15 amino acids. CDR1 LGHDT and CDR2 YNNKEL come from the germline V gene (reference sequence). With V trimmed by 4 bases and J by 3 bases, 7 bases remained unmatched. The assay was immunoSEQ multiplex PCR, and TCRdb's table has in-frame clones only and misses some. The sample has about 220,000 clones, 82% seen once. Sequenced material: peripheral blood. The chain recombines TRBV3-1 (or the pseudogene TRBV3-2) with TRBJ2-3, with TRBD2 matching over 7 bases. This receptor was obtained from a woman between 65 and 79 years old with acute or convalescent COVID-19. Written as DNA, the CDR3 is TGTGCCAGCAGCCCCGAACTAGCGACGACAGATACGCAGTATTTT. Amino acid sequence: CASSPELATTDTQYF.